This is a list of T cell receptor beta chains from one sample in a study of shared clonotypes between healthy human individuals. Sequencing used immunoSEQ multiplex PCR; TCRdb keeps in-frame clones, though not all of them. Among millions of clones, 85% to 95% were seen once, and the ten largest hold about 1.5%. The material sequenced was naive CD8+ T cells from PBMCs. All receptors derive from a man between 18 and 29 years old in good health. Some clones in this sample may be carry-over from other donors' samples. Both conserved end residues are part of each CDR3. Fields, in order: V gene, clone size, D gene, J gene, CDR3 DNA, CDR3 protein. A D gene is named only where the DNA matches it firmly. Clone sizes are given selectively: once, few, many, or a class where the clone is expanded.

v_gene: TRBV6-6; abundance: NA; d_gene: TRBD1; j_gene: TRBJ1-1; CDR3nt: TGTGCCAGCAGACCCCGGGACAGGAACACTGAAGCTTTCTTT; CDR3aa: CASRPRDRNTEAFF
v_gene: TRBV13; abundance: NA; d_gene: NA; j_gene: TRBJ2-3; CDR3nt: TGTGCCAGCAGCTTAGAGGGCAGGTACACAGATACGCAGTATTTT; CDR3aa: CASSLEGRYTDTQYF
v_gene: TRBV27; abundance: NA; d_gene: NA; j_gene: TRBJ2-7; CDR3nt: TGTGCCAGCAGTACCGACAGTCCCTACGAGCAGTACTTC; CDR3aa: CASSTDSPYEQYF
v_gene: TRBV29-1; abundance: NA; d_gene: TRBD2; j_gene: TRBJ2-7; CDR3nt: TGCAGCGCCTCACTAGCGGGAGAGGGGGTCCCCTACGAGCAGTACTTC; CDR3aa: CSASLAGEGVPYEQYF
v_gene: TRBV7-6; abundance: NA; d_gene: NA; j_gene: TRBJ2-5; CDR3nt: TGTGCCAGCAGCTTAAGATTACCGGGACACCGCCAAGAGACCCAGTACTTC; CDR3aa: CASSLRLPGHRQETQYF
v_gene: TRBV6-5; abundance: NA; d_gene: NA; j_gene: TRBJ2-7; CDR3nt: TGTGCCAGCAGTTACTCATCCCTGCCCTACGAGCAGTACTTC; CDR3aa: CASSYSSLPYEQYF
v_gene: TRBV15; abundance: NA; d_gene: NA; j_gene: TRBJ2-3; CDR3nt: TGTGCCACCAGCAGAGACAGGGGAATGGGGAGCACAGATACGCAGTATTTT; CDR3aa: CATSRDRGMGSTDTQYF
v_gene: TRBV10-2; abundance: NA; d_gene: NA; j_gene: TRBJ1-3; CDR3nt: TGCGCCAGCAGTGAAGGGGGGACTGGAAACACCATATATTTT; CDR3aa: CASSEGGTGNTIYF
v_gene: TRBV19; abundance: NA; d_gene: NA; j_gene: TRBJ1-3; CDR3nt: TGTGCCAGTAGTAATGGACGGGGAGCCGACACCATATATTTT; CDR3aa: CASSNGRGADTIYF
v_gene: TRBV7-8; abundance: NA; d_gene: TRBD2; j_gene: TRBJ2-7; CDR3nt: TGTGCCAGCAGCTTGTTTCTAGCGGCAGGCTCCGAGCAGTACTTC; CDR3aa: CASSLFLAAGSEQYF
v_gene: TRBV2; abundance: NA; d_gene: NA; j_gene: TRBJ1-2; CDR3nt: TGTGCCAGCAGTGGGCGGGCCTATGGCTACACCTTC; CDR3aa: CASSGRAYGYTF
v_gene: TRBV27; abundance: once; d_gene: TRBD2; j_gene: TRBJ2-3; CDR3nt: TGTGCCAGCAGTTCGCAGACTAGCGGAGGCACAGATACGCAGTATTTT; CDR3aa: CASSSQTSGGTDTQYF
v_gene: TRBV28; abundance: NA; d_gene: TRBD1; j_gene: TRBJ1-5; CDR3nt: TGTGCCAGCAGTACACTGGACAGGGGAGGGAGCAATCAGCCCCAGCATTTT; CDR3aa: CASSTLDRGGSNQPQHF
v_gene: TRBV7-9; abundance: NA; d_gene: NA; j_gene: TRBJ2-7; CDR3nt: TGTGCCAGCACCGGGACGGAACCCTACGAGCAGTACTTC; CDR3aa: CASTGTEPYEQYF
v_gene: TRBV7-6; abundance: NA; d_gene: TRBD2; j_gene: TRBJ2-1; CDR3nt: TGTGCCAGCAGCGGGGGGGGACTAGCGGGCAATGAGCAGTTCTTC; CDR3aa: CASSGGGLAGNEQFF
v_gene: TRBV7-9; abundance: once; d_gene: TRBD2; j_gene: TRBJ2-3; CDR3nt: TGTGCCAGCAGCACCCCTCAGAGGGAGCGGGATTCAGATACGCAGTATTTT; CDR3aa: CASSTPQRERDSDTQYF
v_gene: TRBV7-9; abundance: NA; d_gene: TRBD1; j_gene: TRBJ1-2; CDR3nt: TGTGCCAGCAGCCCCTCCGGGACAGGGGATGGCTACACCTTC; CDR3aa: CASSPSGTGDGYTF
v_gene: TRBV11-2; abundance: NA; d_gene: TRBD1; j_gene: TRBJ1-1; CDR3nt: TGTGCCAGCAGCTTAGGCAGGGGGACAGGCACTGAAGCTTTCTTT; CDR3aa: CASSLGRGTGTEAFF
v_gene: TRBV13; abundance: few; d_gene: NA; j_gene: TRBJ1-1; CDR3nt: TGTGCCAGCAGCTTAAGGGAGGCCACGCACACTGAAGCTTTCTTT; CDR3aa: CASSLREATHTEAFF
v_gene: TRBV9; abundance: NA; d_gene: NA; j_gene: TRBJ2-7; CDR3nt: TGTGCCAGCAGCGTAGGAGCCGAGCAGTACTTC; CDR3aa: CASSVGAEQYF
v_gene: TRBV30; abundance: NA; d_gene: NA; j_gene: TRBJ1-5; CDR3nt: TGTGCCTGTAGTCGGGGAGTTGATCAGCCCCAGCATTTT; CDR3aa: CACSRGVDQPQHF
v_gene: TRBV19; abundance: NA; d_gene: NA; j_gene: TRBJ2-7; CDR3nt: TGTGCCAGTAGTGCGGGACACCTCTCCTACGAGCAGTACTTC; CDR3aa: CASSAGHLSYEQYF
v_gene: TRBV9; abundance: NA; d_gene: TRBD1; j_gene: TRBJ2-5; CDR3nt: TGTGCCAGCAGCGTCCGGGACAGGGGTTATCAAGAGACCCAGTACTTC; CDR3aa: CASSVRDRGYQETQYF
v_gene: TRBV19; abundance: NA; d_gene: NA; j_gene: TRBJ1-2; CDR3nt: TGTGCCATTCTGGGGGTAGATGGCTACACCTTC; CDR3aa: CAILGVDGYTF
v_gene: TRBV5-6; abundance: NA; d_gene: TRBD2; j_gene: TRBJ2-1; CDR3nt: TGTGCCAGCAGGGCAGCGGGAGGCTCCTACAATGAGCAGTTCTTC; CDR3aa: CASRAAGGSYNEQFF
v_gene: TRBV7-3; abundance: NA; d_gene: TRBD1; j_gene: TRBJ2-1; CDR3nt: TGTGCCAGCAGCCGAGGGACAGGCTACAATGAGCAGTTCTTC; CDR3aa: CASSRGTGYNEQFF
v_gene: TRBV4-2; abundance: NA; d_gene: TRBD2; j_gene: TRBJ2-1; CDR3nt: TGTGCCAGCAGCCAAGCCCCCGGGGGACTAGGGAATGAGCAGTTCTTC; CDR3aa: CASSQAPGGLGNEQFF
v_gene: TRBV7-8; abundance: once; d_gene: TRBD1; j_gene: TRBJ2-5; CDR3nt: TGTGCCAGCAGCTCCCACAGGGGTAGTAGCCAAGAGACCCAGTACTTC; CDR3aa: CASSSHRGSSQETQYF
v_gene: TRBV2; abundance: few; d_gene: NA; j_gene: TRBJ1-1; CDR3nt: TGTGCCAGCAGTGAAACAGGGTTCGGGACTGAAGCTTTCTTT; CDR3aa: CASSETGFGTEAFF
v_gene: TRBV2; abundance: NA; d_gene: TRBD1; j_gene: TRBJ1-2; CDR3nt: TGTGCCAGCAGTGATACCGACAGGGTGGGAGGCTACACCTTC; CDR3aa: CASSDTDRVGGYTF
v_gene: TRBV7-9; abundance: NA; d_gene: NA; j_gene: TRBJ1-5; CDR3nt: TGTGCCAGCAGCTTAGGGGGTTTGCCTCAGCCCCAGCATTTT; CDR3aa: CASSLGGLPQPQHF
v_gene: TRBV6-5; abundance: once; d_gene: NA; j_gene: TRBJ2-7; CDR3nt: TGTGCCAGCAGTCCCCACCGCCGCGAGCAGTACTTC; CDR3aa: CASSPHRREQYF
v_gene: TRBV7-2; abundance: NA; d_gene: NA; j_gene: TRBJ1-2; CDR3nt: TGTGCCAGCAGCTTAGGAGGAGCCTGGTATGGCTACACCTTC; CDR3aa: CASSLGGAWYGYTF
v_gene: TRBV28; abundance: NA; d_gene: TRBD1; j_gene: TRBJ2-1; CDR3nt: TGTGCCAGCAGTCAGGGGACAGGAGCAATGTTCGAGCAGTTCTTC; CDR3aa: CASSQGTGAMFEQFF
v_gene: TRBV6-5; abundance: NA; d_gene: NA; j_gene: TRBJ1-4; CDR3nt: TGTGCCAGCAGGGACAGTGCTGCAACTAATGAAAAACTGTTTTTT; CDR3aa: CASRDSAATNEKLFF
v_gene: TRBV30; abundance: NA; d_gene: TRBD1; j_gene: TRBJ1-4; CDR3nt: TGTGCCTGGGACAGGGACTTTAATGAAAAACTGTTTTTT; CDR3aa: CAWDRDFNEKLFF
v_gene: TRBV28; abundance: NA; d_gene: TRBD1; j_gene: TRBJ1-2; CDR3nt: TGTGCCAGCAGACAGGGGGCGGATTATGGCTACACCTTC; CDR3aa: CASRQGADYGYTF
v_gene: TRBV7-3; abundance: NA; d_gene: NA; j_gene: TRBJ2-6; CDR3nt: TGTGCCAGCAGCTTAACCGCGCGAGGGGCAGGGGATCAGTCCGGGGCCAACGTCCTGACTTTC; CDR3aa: CASSLTARGAGDQSGANVLTF
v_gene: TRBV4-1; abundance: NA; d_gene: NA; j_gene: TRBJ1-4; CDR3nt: TGCGCCAGCAGCCAAGTAGGCCGTAATGAAAAACTGTTTTTT; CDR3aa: CASSQVGRNEKLFF
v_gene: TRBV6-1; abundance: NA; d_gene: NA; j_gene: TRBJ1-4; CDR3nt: TGTGCCAGCAGTTCGGTGGGGGTGCATAATGAAAAACTGTTTTTT; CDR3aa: CASSSVGVHNEKLFF
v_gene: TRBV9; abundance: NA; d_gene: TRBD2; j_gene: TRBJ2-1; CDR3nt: TGTGCCAGCAGCGTAGTTGCGGGAGGCCTAAGCTCCTACAATGAGCAGTTCTTC; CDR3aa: CASSVVAGGLSSYNEQFF
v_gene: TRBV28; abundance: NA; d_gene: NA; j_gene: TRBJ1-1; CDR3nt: TGTGCCAGCAGTTTAAGTAGTTTAACTTTCTTT; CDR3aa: CASSLSSLTFF
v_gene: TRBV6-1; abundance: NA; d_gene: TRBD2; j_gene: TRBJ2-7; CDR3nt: TGTGCCAGCACCGAAGATCCTAGCGGGCGAGGGGAGCAGTACTTC; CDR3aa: CASTEDPSGRGEQYF
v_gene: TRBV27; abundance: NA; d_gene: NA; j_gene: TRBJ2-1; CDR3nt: TGTGCCAGCAGTTCGCCGTCGGCGTTGGGTTACAATGAGCAGTTCTTC; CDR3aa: CASSSPSALGYNEQFF
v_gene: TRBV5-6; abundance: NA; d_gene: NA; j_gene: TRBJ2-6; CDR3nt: TGTGCCAGCAGCTTGGGCCGACAGAATCTACTCCTCTGGGCCAACGTCCTGACTTTC; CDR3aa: CASSLGRQNLLLWANVLTF
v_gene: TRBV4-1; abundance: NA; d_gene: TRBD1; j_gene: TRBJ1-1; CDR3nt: TGCGCCAGCAGCCGAGCAATTGGACAGGAACCGAACACTGAAGCTTTCTTT; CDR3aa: CASSRAIGQEPNTEAFF
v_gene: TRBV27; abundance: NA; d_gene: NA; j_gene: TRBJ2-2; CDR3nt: TGTGCCAGCAGTTTATTCCCCCGTCAAGGTGACGGGGAGCTGTTTTTT; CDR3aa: CASSLFPRQGDGELFF
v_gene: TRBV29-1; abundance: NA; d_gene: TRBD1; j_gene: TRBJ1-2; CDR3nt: TGCAGCGTGGAAAAGACCCGTCAGGACAGGGTTGGCGGCTACACCTTC; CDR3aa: CSVEKTRQDRVGGYTF
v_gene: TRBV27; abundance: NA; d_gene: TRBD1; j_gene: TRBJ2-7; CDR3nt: TGTGCCAGCAGTTTATCCGGGGACAGGGTCTACGAGCAGTACTTC; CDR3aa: CASSLSGDRVYEQYF
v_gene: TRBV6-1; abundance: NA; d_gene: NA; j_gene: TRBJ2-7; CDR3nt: TGTGCCAGCAGGGAGACACGGTCCTACGAGCAGTACTTC; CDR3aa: CASRETRSYEQYF
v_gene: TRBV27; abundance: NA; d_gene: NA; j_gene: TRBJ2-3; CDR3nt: TGTGCCAGCAGTTTAATCCCCCCAACAGATACGCAGTATTTT; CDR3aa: CASSLIPPTDTQYF
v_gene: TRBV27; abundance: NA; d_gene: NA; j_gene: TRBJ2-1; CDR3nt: TGTGCCAGCAGTCCGGGACCGCACCGGGATGAGCAGTTCTTC; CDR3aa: CASSPGPHRDEQFF
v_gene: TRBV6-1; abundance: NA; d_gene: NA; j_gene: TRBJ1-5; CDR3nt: TGTGCCAGCAGTGAAGGTTTACGGACACCCATTCTCGATTGGGCTCAGCCCCAGCATTTT; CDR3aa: CASSEGLRTPILDWAQPQHF
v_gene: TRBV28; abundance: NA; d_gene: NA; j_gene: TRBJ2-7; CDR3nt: TGTGCCAGCATCCCCCCAGGGGGGTACGAGCAGTACTTC; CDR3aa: CASIPPGGYEQYF